This T cell receptor (beta chain) came from a study of shared clonotypes between healthy human individuals (dated by TCRdb to about 2020). About the study as a whole: A couple of women and three men aged 18 to 49 years were included in the cohort. For each donor, three plates each were used for CD4 naive and CD4 memory, two plates were used for CD8 naive, and one plate was used for CD8 memory. Blood TCR repertoires of five healthy adults were deeply sequenced to estimate repertoire size and the extent of clonotype sharing between individuals. To increase sequencing depth and limit assay-specific biases, TCR repertoire library preparation and sequencing were carried out by different laboratories using diverse techniques. Per donor, leukapheresis produced somewhere between about 0.94 and 9 billion PBMCs.

On this clone itself: Its antigen remains undetermined. Base qualities are not at hand, and no much larger clone is one base apart.

V ends up 3 bases short and J 4 bases short, with an unmatched junction base count of 8. CDR1 and CDR2 (LNHDA, SQIVND) derive from the germline V gene (reference sequence). The CDR3 runs 16 residues from the cysteine to the phenylalanine. The CDR3 DNA has 48 bases and is translated from base 1. TCR CDR3 regions were amplified from genomic DNA by multiplex PCR using the deep immunoSEQ assay. Extracted genomic DNA from each cell subset was distributed evenly across all wells of several immunoSEQ 96-well plates, and each plate was treated as a replicate. For sorted subsets, around 200 ng genomic DNA, equal to 30,000 or so T cell genomes, was loaded into each replicate PCR. Purified libraries were measured with a Qubit 3.0 fluorometer, size-checked on a Bioanalyzer 2100, and measured again with the KAPA Library Quantification kit. A separate single-read 150-cycle Illumina NextSeq 550 flow cell was used to sequence each immunoSEQ 96-well plate. Per the authors' processing: Because only junctional sequences without quality scores were contained in the immunoSEQ output, filtering matching that applied to full-length reads could not be performed. Sequences were annotated with PyIR, a Python wrapper for IgBLAST v1.9, and V/J genes and CDR3 were assigned using IMGT germline references. Reads were filtered out if the reads had weak V/J assignments (E-value above 1e-6), no CDR3, stop codons, out-of-frame junctions, or ambiguous translated residues. A V3J clonotype was defined by an identical inferred V gene, J gene, and CDR3 amino acid sequence. To compute the percentage overlap between repertoires, the number of shared unique clonotypes was divided by the size of the smaller repertoire. Repertoire richness was assessed with RTK rarefaction, the Chao1 estimator, and Recon v2.1 estimates of unobserved clonotypes. For all TCRbeta clonotypes obtained by the gDNA method from four donors, generation probabilities were computed with OLGA. Entries here come from immuneACCESS through TCRdb and include only in-frame sequences with V and J called. Some clones fail to appear in such tables; in the studies checked, an unresolved V gene covers under half of the shortfall, and the cause of the remainder is unknown. Clonal size and the V and J genes are those of that table, whereas D and trimming came from the DNA. A total of 2 million to 3 million clones appear in this sample, over 85% of them only once. The biggest ten clones account for 0.36% of the sample.

Study-wide findings and limitations: Sampling was limited to blood, and TCR repertoires in tissue likely differ from TCR repertoires in blood. Naive subsets generally had larger estimated clonotype richness than memory subsets did. The small number of donors limited the genetic and exposure-history diversity represented. Clonotypes shared by all four sorted-subset donors showed higher generation probabilities than non-shared clonotypes. Based on pairwise subsampling, the degree of clonotype sharing among donors was expected to be affected by sequencing depth. When a handful of donors were compared, the shared fraction of clonotypes was about 5.4% for naive CD4, around 3.5% for naive CD8, 2.3% for memory CD4, and roughly 0.43% for memory CD8. Incomplete sequencing was indicated by rarefaction of sorted-subset datasets, despite the large sequencing depth.

The donors were healthy, HIV-negative adults with no recently reported acute infections or vaccinations. Only Caucasian adults living in Nashville, Tennessee, USA were represented among the donors. CD4+ T cells were enriched through magnetic negative selection, after which naive cells were positively selected on CD45RA and the remaining negative fraction served as the memory subset. After blood collection by leukapheresis, PBMCs were isolated using Ficoll-Histopaque density gradient centrifugation and then cryopreserved in the vapor phase of liquid nitrogen. Analytical flow cytometry was used to check the purity and quantity of each magnetically sorted T cell population. Genomic DNA was isolated from each sorted fraction and quantified by UV absorbance on a Nanodrop 2000c.

The sequencing input was naive CD4+ T cells from PBMCs. Read against the paper, the sample's cell subset or site label means: CD45RA+ positively selected. The clonotype originates from a man between 18 and 35 years old in good health. Some clones in this sample may be carry-over from other donors' samples. The sequence links TRBV19 to TRBJ2-3; 9 central nucleotides agree with TRBD1. The CDR3 loop reads CASSMVGTGISDTQYF. In nucleotide form, the sequence is TGTGCCAGTAGTATGGTCGGGACAGGGATATCAGATACGCAGTATTTT.